The 25 T cell receptor beta chains reported below all come from one sample, sequenced in a study of T cell responses to AZD1222 COVID-19 vaccine. TCRdb's table, derived via immunoSEQ multiplex PCR, lists solely in-frame clones and lacks some. The sample holds some 170,000 clones, approximately 92% seen once. The material sequenced was peripheral blood, taken on day 0 of AZD1222 vaccination. The receptors were sampled from an adult in good health.

This CDR3 is CASSPGNEKLFF. CDR3 DNA sequence: TGTGCCAGCAGTCCGGGTAATGAAAAACTGTTTTTT. The chain links TRBV11-2 to TRBJ1-4; no definite D call. Germline CDR1 reads SGHAT; CDR2 reads FQNNGV. V was clipped by 6 bases and J by 4 bases, with 6 bases between them. This CDR3 spans 12 amino acids.

This chain links TRBV20-1 with TRBJ2-1; D ambiguous. Trimming removed 4 bases at V and 8 bases at J, with 9 bases between. CDR1 is DFQATT, CDR2 SNEGSKA, per germline (reference sequence). The CDR3 is 11 amino acids. As DNA, the CDR3 is TGCAGTGCTAAGACTGATCATGAGCAGTTCTTC. It codes for CSAKTDHEQFF.

This rearrangement joins TRBV19 to TRBJ2-7; D remains unclear. Trimming pared 5 bases from V and 5 bases from J, leaving 13 bases between. The CDR3 is 13 amino acids. CDR1 is LNHDA, CDR2 SQIVND, per germline (reference sequence). CDR3 region: CASSPGRAHEQYF. Written as DNA, the CDR3 is TGTGCCAGTAGTCCAGGAAGGGCTCACGAGCAGTACTTC.

With regard to this clone: An end of the junction does not agree with germline; a read error may underlie this. The rearrangement uses TRBV6-5 and TRBJ1-1; D gene uncertain. The CDR3 is 14 amino acids. Germline lookup yields CDR1 MNHEY and CDR2 SVGAGI. Here the CDR3 reads CASSYSTQGSETFF. The DNA for the CDR3 is TGTGCCAGCAGTTACTCTACGCAAGGGAGTGAAACTTTCTTT.

The V gene is TRBV30, the J gene TRBJ1-1; TRBD1 might be the D (5 bases). The CDR3 has 13 amino acids. The V end lost 5 bases, the J end lost 1 base, and 11 bases lay between the germline ends. Germline assignment: CDR1 GTSNPN and CDR2 SVGIG (reference sequence). The CDR3 here is CAWGGRPNTEAFF. CDR3 nucleotides: TGTGCCTGGGGGGGACGGCCGAACACTGAAGCTTTCTTT.

This chain joins TRBV30 and TRBJ1-5, with 7 bases fitting TRBD1. The CDR3 has 13 residues. CDR1 and CDR2 from the germline V gene are GTSNPN and SVGIG (reference sequence). The V segment lost 5 bases and the J segment 0 bases; nucleotides outside the gene matches: 1. DNA for the CDR3: TGTGCCTGGGACAGGGCTAGCAATCAGCCCCAGCATTTT. Translating gives CAWDRASNQPQHF.

A single count supports this clone. The chain recombines TRBV3-1 (or the pseudogene TRBV3-2) with TRBJ1-2; D not resolved. CDR1 is LGHDT and CDR2 is YNNKEL in the germline V gene (reference sequence). The CDR3 contains 15 residues. The V gene lost 4 bases and the J gene lost 3 bases, with 15 bases spanning the gap. CDR3 sequence reads: CASSPPGRDDYGYTF. CDR3 DNA sequence: TGTGCCAGCAGCCCGCCTGGAAGGGATGACTATGGCTACACCTTC.

This clone showed up just once. This chain connects TRBV12-3 or TRBV12-4 to TRBJ2-5; a weak D match, TRBD2 (6 bases). Trimming cost V 2 bases and J 5 bases, with 9 bases left between them. This CDR3 contains 13 residues. CDR3 in amino acids: CASSLRGRETQYF. In nucleotides, the CDR3 is TGTGCCAGCAGTTTACGGGGGAGGGAGACCCAGTACTTC.

The chain is built from TRBV7-9 and TRBJ2-1; 9 bases agree with TRBD2. The CDR3 covers 17 residues. CDR1 and CDR2 (germline): SEHNR, FQNEAQ (reference sequence). V shed 5 bases and J 7 bases; nucleotides not matched to a gene: 15. The CDR3 here is CASSLEHSGRGGNEQFF. The CDR3 DNA sequence: TGTGCCAGCAGCCTTGAGCATAGCGGGAGAGGGGGGAATGAGCAGTTCTTC.

The chain links TRBV5-1 to TRBJ2-1; possible D gene TRBD2, 6 bases. CDR3 size: 15 residues. The V end was cut by 7 bases, the J end by 6 bases, with 20 bases between. Germline V gene lookup returns CDR1 SGHRS and CDR2 YFSETQ. The CDR3 bases are TGCGCCAGCGGACCCGACACTGTGCGGGGCAATGAGCAGTTCTTC. Its translation is CASGPDTVRGNEQFF.

V gene TRBV2 combines with J gene TRBJ2-5; the match to TRBD1 covers 8 bases. The germline V gene has CDR1 SNHLY and CDR2 FYNNEI. The CDR3 contains 14 residues. The V gene end was trimmed by 2 bases and the J gene end by 4 bases; junction bases not matched to a gene: 3. CDR3 residues: CASSERTGPETQYF. In DNA, the CDR3 is TGTGCCAGCAGTGAACGGACAGGGCCAGAGACCCAGTACTTC.

A single count supports this clone. The chain uses TRBV4-2 and TRBJ2-2; D perhaps matches TRBD1 (6 bases). V shed 6 bases and J shed 4 bases, with 18 bases lying between them. CDR3 length: 16 residues. Germline CDR1 and CDR2: LGHNA and YNFKEQ. The CDR3 spells CASRLLIQGFTGELFF. DNA for the CDR3: TGTGCCAGCAGGCTACTCATACAGGGTTTCACCGGGGAGCTGTTTTTT.

The chain joins TRBV20-1 to TRBJ2-1, with D perhaps matching TRBD2 (6 bases). The CDR3 is made up of 13 amino acids. CDR1 is DFQATT and CDR2 is SNEGSKA in the germline V gene (reference sequence). Trimming took off 3 bases at V and 4 bases at J, with 10 bases between the two ends. In DNA form, the CDR3 reads TGCAGTGCTAGTACTAGCTCTTACAATGAGCAGTTCTTC. Protein: CSASTSSYNEQFF.

The CDR3 is CASSQDGGGDYNEQFF. In DNA, the CDR3 is TGCGCCAGCAGCCAAGATGGGGGAGGGGATTACAATGAGCAGTTCTTC. The chain combines TRBV4-1 with TRBJ2-1, with TRBD2 matching over 7 bases. V trimming: 0 bases; J trimming: 4 bases; junction bases outside the gene matches: 6. This CDR3 region has 16 residues. Germline V gene sequence: CDR1 MGHRA, CDR2 YSYEKL.

The chain couples TRBV18 to TRBJ1-2, with a possible D match to TRBD1 (6 bases). The V end lost 2 bases, the J end lost 8 bases, and 21 bases lay between the germline ends. In germline, CDR1 is KGHSH, CDR2 LQKENI. There are 16 residues in the CDR3. Here the CDR3 DNA reads TGTGCCAGCTCACCAGATGTGCGCAGGGGAGAACTCGGCTACACCTTC. This sequence encodes CASSPDVRRGELGYTF.

The rearrangement links TRBV9 to TRBJ2-7; 9 bases agree with TRBD1. The CDR3 spans 14 residues. V lost 4 bases to trimming and J lost 1 base; unmatched junction nucleotides: 3. From germline, CDR1 is SGDLS and CDR2 YYNGEE. This CDR3 is CASSPGTGSYEQYF. CDR3 DNA: TGTGCCAGCAGCCCGGGGACAGGGTCCTACGAGCAGTACTTC.

The rearrangement joins TRBV19 to TRBJ2-7; 9 bases align to TRBD1. Looked up from germline, CDR1 is LNHDA and CDR2 is SQIVND (reference sequence). The CDR3 sequence is 13 residues long. The J segment lost 4 bases and the V segment lost 7 bases, leaving 5 bases of the junction unmatched. CDR3 sequence (DNA): TGTGCCAGTAAGGGGACAGGGCATTACGAGCAGTACTTC. Its protein product is CASKGTGHYEQYF.

This CDR3 is CASSQGRNTGELFF. CDR3 in DNA: TGTGCCAGCAGTCAGGGGAGAAACACCGGGGAGCTGTTTTTT. The chain is built from TRBV27 and TRBJ2-2; maybe TRBD1 (6 bases). CDR3 size: 14 residues. V lost 5 bases, J lost 2 bases, and 9 bases lay in between. The V gene's germline CDR1 is MNHEY and CDR2 SMNVEV (reference sequence).

The chain combines TRBV7-9 with TRBJ1-1; possibly TRBD1 for D (5 bases). Germline V gives CDR1 SEHNR, CDR2 FQNEAQ (reference sequence). Trimming took 2 bases from V and 5 from J, leaving 12 bases between them. CDR3 length: 14 amino acids. This CDR3 is CASSLMGRGTEAFF. CDR3 DNA: TGTGCCAGCAGCTTAATGGGACGCGGGACTGAAGCTTTCTTT.

The chain has TRBV30 and TRBJ1-1; TRBD1 is a possible D gene (5 bases). The CDR3 extends over 12 amino acids. V gave up 1 base and J gave up 8 bases, with 11 bases separating them. Per germline, CDR1 GTSNPN and CDR2 SVGIG (reference sequence). CDR3 in amino acids: CAWSEGEGEAFF. The CDR3 DNA follows: TGTGCCTGGAGTGAAGGGGAGGGCGAAGCTTTCTTT. Full variable domain (rest looked up from reference TRBV30 and TRBJ1-1): SQTIHQWPATLVQPVGSPLSLECTVEGTSNPNLYWYRQAAGRGLQLLFYSVGIGQISSEVPQNLSASRPQDRQFILSSKKLLLSDSGFYLCAWSEGEGEAFFGQGTRLTVV.

The chain combines TRBV27 with TRBJ1-1, with 11 bases that match TRBD1. Looked up from germline, CDR1 is MNHEY and CDR2 is SMNVEV (reference sequence). With 5 bases clipped from V and 7 bases from J, the junction kept 9 bases outside the gene matches. The CDR3 extends over 15 amino acids. The CDR3 sequence: CASSPDRGRNGEAFF. For the CDR3, the DNA is TGTGCCAGCAGTCCGGACAGGGGGCGAAACGGTGAAGCTTTCTTT.

The chain uses TRBV6-2 or TRBV6-3 and TRBJ2-3; D ambiguous. Germline loops: CDR1 MNHEY, CDR2 SVGEGT. The V end was cut by 3 bases, the J end by 2 bases, with 12 bases between. The CDR3 contains 15 residues. CDR3 sequence: CASSYANRPTDTQYF. CDR3 DNA sequence: TGTGCCAGCAGTTATGCAAATCGCCCCACAGATACGCAGTATTTT.

J is TRBJ2-1 and V is TRBV5-1; 10 bases line up with TRBD1. Trimming cost V 4 bases and J 6 bases; bases outside gene matches: 10. Germline CDR1 reads SGHRS; CDR2 reads YFSETQ. This CDR3 contains 16 residues. CDR3 nucleotides: TGCGCCAGCAGCCCCTTACCGGGACAGGGGAGCAATGAGCAGTTCTTC. It is translated as CASSPLPGQGSNEQFF.

In this sample, this clone turned up once. V is TRBV11-3 and J is TRBJ1-6, with D tentatively TRBD1 (5 bases). CDR1 SGHNT and CDR2 YENEEA come from the germline V gene. The germline V and J ends were trimmed by 4 bases and 5 bases, with 9 bases remaining between them. The CDR3 spans 14 residues. The CDR3: CASSSGTNNSPLHF. Here the CDR3 DNA reads TGTGCCAGCAGCTCCGGGACTAATAATTCACCCCTCCACTTT.

CDR3 sequence (DNA): TGTGCCTGGAGTGTAGCTAGCGGCACAGATACGCAGTATTTT. It is translated as CAWSVASGTDTQYF. V is TRBV30 and J is TRBJ2-3; perhaps TRBD2 as D (6 bases). CDR1 is GTSNPN and CDR2 is SVGIG in the germline V gene (reference sequence). V lost 0 bases and J 1 base, leaving 8 bases between the germline ends. The CDR3 is 14 residues long.